This T cell receptor beta chain was sequenced for a study of shared clonotypes between healthy human individuals. Study context: CD8 memory received one plate per donor, CD8 naive two, CD4 memory three and CD4 naive three.

Profiling relied on immunoSEQ multiplex PCR, and the TCRdb table lists in-frame clones only, not all of them. The repertoire holds roughly 1,000,000 clones, with about 84% as singletons. The study drew all its donors from Caucasian adults living in Nashville, Tennessee. Whole-study findings and limits: Naive subsets generally exceeded memory subsets in estimated richness. A handful of donors showed sharing of around 5.3% of naive CD4 clonotypes.

For this clone: Antigen unknown.

This receptor was obtained from a young man in good health. Some clones in this sample may be carry-over from other donors' samples. Sequenced input: memory CD4+ T cells from PBMCs. Indicated subset: CD45RA-negative fraction.

CDR3 loop: CASSLTSVSTDTQYF. CDR3 DNA sequence: TGCGCCAGCAGCCTGACTAGCGTTAGCACAGATACGCAGTATTTT. The rearrangement links TRBV4-3 to TRBJ2-3, with 8 bases lining up with TRBD2. The CDR3 is made up of 15 amino acids. Germline V CDR1 and CDR2: LGHNA, YSLEER. The J segment lost 0 bases and the V segment lost 4 bases, leaving 3 bases of the junction unmatched.